This T cell receptor beta chain was recovered during a study of blood T cell repertoires in COVID-19. Across the whole study: The study drew acute and convalescent COVID-19 samples from the United States, Italy and Spain. Nucleic acid was either cDNA or gDNA, and it came from T cells, B-cell-depleted T cells, or PBMCs.

The J segment lost 1 base and the V segment lost 10 bases, leaving 7 bases of the junction unmatched. In germline, CDR1 is MNHEY, CDR2 SMNVEV (reference sequence). The CDR3 has 15 amino acids. Original analysis: Scientists estimated how many nucleated cells there were by amplifying reference gene primers. Clones were read by immunoSEQ multiplex PCR, and TCRdb kept only the in-frame ones, dropping some. V and J calls and clone size are given by that table; D and trimming were obtained from the DNA. The data show more than 70,000 clones, around nine tenths seen once. The chain links TRBV27 to TRBJ2-2; 9 bases align to TRBD2. This clonotype was sampled from a man older than 75 with active or convalescent COVID-19. The sequencing sample was made of peripheral blood. The CDR3 DNA reads as TGTGCCACCCTATTTAGCGGGGGGAACACCGGGGAGCTGTTTTTT. Its translation: CATLFSGGNTGELFF.